This TCR beta chain was sequenced during a study of CD8+CD57+ T cells in acquired aplastic anemia listed by TCRdb under 2018. Broadly, across the study: On average, sorted CD4+ and CD8+ cells yielded about 3 ug of extracted DNA, with a range of about 0.19 to 30 ug. Healthy donor samples averaged about 9.9 million reads for CD4+ and approximately 11 million for CD8+ cells.

Genomic DNA served as template for TCR beta VDJ combination and CDR3 sequence profiling. An Illumina HiSeq 2000 was the platform used for TCR repertoire sequencing. The authors processed their data as follows. TRBV/TRBJ rearrangement plots, CDR3 size and DJ length profiles, and Simpson's diversity index were used to assess repertoires. The immunodominant clone was defined as the most abundant DNA sequence in deep sequencing data. CDR3 amino acid sequences were checked for sharing across subjects and were also compared against the VDJdb database and published repertoires. The raw public data were reprocessed by TCRdb itself: fastp quality trimming at Q25, MiXCR clonotype calling, in-frame beta chains only. Every CDR3 protein is listed once, alongside the most common genes and DNA of its rows. TCRdb's processing, not the authors' own work, is the source of the V and J calls. This sample holds about 80,000 distinct CDR3 sequences; about half were observed only once. The ten top clones hold around 63% of the sample.

TCR repertoires of sorted CD4+ and CD8+ blood T cells from severe aplastic anemia patients and healthy subjects were deep-sequenced in the study. Ficoll-Paque density gradient centrifugation was used to isolate peripheral blood mononuclear cells. Before DNA extraction, CD4+ and CD8+ T cells were sorted by FACS or by magnetic beads. In this sample, this clonotype turned up many times. The antigen it recognizes is unknown. No per-base quality is available; no much larger clone lies one base away. The CDR3 spans 15 residues, from the cysteine through the phenylalanine. Just the 45-base CDR3 DNA is kept, in frame starting at base 1. The junction shows trimming of 0 bases on V and 10 bases on J, and the gene matches do not reach 6 bases of it. CDR1 and CDR2, per the germline V gene, are SGHAT and FQNNGV. General conclusions and limits of the study: Although around 30 CD8+ CDR3 sequences were shared by patients and controls, these sequences appeared highly expressed in patients and within the immunodominant clones of patients. CD8+ Simpson's diversity did not differ significantly between patients and healthy controls (P=0.060).

The TCR sequence derives from a human donor in good health, serving as a control. The sequenced sample consisted of sorted CD4+, CD8+, or CD8+CD57+ T cells (not recorded which) from PBMCs. The V and J segments used are TRBV11-2 and TRBJ1-6, with 7 bases aligning to TRBD1. The CDR3 corresponds to CASSLEARGSSPLHF. Here is the DNA: TGTGCCAGCAGCTTAGAGGCCAGGGGGTCCTCACCCCTCCACTTT.